This T cell receptor beta chain appears in the sequencing data of a study of tissue T cells after allogeneic stem cell transplantation. Profiled with immunoSEQ multiplex PCR; TCRdb holds only in-frame clones, not every one. The data hold roughly 50,000 clones, with around 70% observed a single time. As regards this clone: Gene and germline names: mouse. The read gets to within 1 residue of the CDR3 end, and the germline J gene fills in the rest.

Germline V gene lookup returns CDR1 GKSSPN and CDR2 SITVG. V lost 0 bases to trimming and J lost 0 bases, with 15 bases between them. CDR3 length: 17 amino acids. J is TRBJ2-1 and V is TRBV31; D is perhaps TRBD2 (7 bases). The specimen sequenced was sorted cells pooled from one or two spleens. The receptor was isolated from a pool of C57BL/6 mice in good health. Incomplete CDR3 DNA: TGTGCCTGGAGTCTAGTGGGGGGCTCCCTTAACTATGCTGAGCAGTTC. This encodes CAWSLVGGSLNYAEQF. The complete CDR3 sequence is CAWSLVGGSLNYAEQFF.